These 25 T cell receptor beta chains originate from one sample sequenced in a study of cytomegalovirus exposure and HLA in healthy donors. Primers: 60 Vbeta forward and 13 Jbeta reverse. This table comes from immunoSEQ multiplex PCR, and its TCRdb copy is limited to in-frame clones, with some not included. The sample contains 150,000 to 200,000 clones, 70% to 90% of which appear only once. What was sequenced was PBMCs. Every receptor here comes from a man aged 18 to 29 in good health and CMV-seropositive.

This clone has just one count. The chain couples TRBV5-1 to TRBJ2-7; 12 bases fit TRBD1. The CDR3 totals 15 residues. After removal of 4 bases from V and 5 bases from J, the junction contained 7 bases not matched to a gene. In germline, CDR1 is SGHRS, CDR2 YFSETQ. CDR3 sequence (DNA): TGCGCCAGCAGCCCGGGACAGGGGGCTTTCGACGAGCAGTACTTC. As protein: CASSPGQGAFDEQYF.

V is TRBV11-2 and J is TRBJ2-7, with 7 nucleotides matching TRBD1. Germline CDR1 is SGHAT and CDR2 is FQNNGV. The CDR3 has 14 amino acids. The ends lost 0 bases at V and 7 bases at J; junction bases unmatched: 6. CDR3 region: CASSLERGLREQYF. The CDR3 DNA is TGTGCCAGCAGCTTAGAAAGGGGGCTAAGGGAGCAGTACTTC.

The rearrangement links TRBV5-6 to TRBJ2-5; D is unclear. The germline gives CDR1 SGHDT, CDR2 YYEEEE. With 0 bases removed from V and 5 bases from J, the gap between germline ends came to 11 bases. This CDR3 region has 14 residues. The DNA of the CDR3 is TGTGCCAGCAGCTTGGTGTCTGCGTCGGAGACCCAGTACTTC. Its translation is CASSLVSASETQYF.

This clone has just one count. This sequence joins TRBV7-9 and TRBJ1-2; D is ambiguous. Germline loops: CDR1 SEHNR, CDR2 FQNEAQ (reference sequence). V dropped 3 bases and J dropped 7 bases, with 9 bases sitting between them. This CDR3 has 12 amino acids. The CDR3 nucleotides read TGTGCCAGCAGCTTCGGGGAGGGTGGCTACACCTTC. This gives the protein CASSFGEGGYTF.

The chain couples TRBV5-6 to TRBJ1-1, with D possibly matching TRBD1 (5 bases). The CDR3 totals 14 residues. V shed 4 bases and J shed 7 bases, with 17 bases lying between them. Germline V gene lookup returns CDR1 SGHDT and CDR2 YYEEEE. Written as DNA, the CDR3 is TGTGCCAGCAGCCGTAATATCAGGGAAGATGAAGCTTTCTTT. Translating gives CASSRNIREDEAFF.

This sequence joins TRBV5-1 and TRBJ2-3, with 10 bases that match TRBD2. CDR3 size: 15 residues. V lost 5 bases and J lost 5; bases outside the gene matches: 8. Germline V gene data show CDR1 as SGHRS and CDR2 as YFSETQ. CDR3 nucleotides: TGCGCCAGCAGTCAGCGGGGGGGCCTAAGAGATACGCAGTATTTT. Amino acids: CASSQRGGLRDTQYF.

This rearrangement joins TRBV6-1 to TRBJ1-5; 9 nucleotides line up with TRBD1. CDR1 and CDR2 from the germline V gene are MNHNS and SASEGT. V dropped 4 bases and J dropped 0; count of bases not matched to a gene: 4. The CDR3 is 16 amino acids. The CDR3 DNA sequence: TGTGCCAGCAGTGTTGGGACAGGGTCTAGCAATCAGCCCCAGCATTTT. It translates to CASSVGTGSSNQPQHF.

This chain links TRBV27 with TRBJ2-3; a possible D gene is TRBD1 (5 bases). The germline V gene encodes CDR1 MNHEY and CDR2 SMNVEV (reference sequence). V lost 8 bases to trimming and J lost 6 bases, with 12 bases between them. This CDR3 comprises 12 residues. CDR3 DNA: TGTGCCAGCTTCAAGGGGCCCGATACGCAGTATTTT. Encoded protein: CASFKGPDTQYF.

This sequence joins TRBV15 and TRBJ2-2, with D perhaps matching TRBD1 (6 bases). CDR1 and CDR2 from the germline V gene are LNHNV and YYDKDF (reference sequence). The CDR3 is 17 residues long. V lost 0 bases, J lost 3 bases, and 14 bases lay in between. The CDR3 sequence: CATSREGPPGDTGELFF. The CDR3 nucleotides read TGTGCCACCAGCAGAGAAGGGCCCCCAGGGGACACCGGGGAGCTGTTTTTT.

The CDR3 nucleotides are TGTGCCAGCAGCCGGGGCACCGGGGAGCTGTTTTTT. Translation: CASSRGTGELFF. The chain joins TRBV5-6 to TRBJ2-2; possibly TRBD2 for D (5 bases). The CDR3 consists of 12 residues. V was clipped by 4 bases and J by 4 bases, with 5 bases between them. The germline CDR1 and CDR2 sequences are SGHDT and YYEEEE.

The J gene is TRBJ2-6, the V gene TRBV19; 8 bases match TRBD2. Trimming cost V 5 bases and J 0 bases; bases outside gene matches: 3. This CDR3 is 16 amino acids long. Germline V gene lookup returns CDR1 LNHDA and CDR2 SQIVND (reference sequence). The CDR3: CASSGGGSSGANVLTF. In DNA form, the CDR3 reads TGTGCCAGTAGTGGCGGGGGGAGCTCTGGGGCCAACGTCCTGACTTTC.

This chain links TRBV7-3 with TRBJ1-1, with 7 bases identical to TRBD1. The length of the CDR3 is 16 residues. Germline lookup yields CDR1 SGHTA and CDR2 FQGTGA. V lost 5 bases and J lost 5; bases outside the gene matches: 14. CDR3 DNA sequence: TGTGCCAGCAGCCCTGGACTCGGACAGGAACGGACTGAAGCTTTCTTT. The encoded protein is CASSPGLGQERTEAFF.

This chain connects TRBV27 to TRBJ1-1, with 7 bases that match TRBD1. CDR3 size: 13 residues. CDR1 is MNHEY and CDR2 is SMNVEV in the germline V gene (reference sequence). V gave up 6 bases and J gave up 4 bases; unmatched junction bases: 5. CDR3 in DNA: TGTGCCAGCAGGCATGACAGGGCCACTGAAGCTTTCTTT. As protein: CASRHDRATEAFF.

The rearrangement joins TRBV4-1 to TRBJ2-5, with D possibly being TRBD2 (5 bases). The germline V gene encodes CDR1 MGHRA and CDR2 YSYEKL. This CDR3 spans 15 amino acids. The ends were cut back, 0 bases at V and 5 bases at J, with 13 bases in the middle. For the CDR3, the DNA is TGCGCCAGCAGCCAAGATAAGGAGGTTTGGGAGACCCAGTACTTC. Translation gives CASSQDKEVWETQYF.

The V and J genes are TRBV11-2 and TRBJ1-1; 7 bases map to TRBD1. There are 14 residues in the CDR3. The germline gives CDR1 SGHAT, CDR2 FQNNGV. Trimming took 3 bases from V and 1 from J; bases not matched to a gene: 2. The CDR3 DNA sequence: TGTGCCAGCAGCTTTCAGGGGGGGAACACTGAAGCTTTCTTT. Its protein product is CASSFQGGNTEAFF.

CDR3 sequence (DNA): TGTGCCAGCATCACACCGGGAGCCTATGGCTACACCTTC. It is translated as CASITPGAYGYTF. The chain links TRBV5-4 to TRBJ1-2; D gene unclear. V lost 6 bases and J lost 4, with 13 bases in between. Germline V gene lookup returns CDR1 SGHNT and CDR2 YYREEE (reference sequence). CDR3 length equals 13 residues.

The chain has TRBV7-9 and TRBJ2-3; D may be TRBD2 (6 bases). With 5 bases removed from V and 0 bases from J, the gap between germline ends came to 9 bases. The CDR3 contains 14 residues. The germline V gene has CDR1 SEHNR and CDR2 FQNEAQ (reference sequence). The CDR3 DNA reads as TGTGCCAGCAGCGCCGGGACTAGCACAGATACGCAGTATTTT. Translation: CASSAGTSTDTQYF.

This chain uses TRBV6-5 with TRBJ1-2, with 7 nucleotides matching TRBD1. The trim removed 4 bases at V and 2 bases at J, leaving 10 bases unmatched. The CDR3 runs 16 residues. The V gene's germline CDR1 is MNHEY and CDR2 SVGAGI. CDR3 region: CASSLGPRGANYGYTF. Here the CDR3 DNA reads TGTGCCAGCAGTTTGGGTCCCAGGGGGGCAAACTATGGCTACACCTTC.

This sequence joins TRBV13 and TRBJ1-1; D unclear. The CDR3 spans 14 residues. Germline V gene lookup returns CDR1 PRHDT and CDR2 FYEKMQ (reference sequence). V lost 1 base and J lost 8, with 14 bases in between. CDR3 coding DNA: TGTGCCAGCAGCTTAGACCTGCGGTTCCCAGAAGCTTTCTTT. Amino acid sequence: CASSLDLRFPEAFF.

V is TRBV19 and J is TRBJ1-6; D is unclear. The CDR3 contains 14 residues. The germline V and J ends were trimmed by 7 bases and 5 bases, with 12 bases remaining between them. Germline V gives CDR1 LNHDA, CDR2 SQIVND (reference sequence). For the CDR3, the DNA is TGTGCCAGTACATGGACTGTAAATAATTCACCCCTCCACTTT. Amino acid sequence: CASTWTVNNSPLHF.

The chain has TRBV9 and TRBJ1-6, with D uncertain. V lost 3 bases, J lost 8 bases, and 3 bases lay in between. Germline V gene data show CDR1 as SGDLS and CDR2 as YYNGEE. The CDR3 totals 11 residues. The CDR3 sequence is CASSAYSPLHF. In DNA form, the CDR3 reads TGTGCCAGCAGCGCCTATTCACCCCTCCACTTT.

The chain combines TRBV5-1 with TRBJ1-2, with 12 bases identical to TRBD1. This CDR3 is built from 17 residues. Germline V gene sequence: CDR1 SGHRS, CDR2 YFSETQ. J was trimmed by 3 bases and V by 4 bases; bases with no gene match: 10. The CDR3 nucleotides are TGCGCCAGCAGCCTGGAAGGGACAGGGGGCCGGCACTATGGCTACACCTTC. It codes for CASSLEGTGGRHYGYTF. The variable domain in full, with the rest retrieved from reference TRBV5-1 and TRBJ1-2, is KAGVTQTPRYLIKTRGQQVTLSCSPISGHRSVSWYQQTPGQGLQFLFEYFSETQRNKGNFPGRFSGRQFSNSRSEMNVSTLELGDSALYLCASSLEGTGGRHYGYTFGSGTRLTVV.

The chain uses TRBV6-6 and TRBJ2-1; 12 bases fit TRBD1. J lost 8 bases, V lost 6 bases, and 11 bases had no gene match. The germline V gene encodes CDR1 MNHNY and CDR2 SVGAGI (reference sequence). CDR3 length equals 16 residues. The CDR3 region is CASRRSGDRGHHEQFF. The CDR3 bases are TGTGCCAGCAGACGATCCGGGGACAGGGGGCACCATGAGCAGTTCTTC.

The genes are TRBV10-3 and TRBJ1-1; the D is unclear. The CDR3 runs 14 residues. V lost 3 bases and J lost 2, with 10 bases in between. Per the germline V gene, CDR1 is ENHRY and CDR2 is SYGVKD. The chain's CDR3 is CAISDERGNTEAFF. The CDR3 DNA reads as TGTGCCATCAGTGACGAGAGAGGAAACACTGAAGCTTTCTTT.

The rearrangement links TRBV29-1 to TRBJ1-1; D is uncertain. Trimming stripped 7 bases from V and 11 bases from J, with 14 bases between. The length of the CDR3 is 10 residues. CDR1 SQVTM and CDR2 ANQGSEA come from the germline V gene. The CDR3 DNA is TGCAGCGCCGGGAGTCCCGAGGCTTTCTTT. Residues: CSAGSPEAFF.